The 12 T cell receptor beta chains in this list originate from one sample, sequenced in a study of cytomegalovirus exposure and HLA in healthy donors. Primers for the PCR totalled 60 Vbeta and 13 Jbeta. Measured with immunoSEQ multiplex PCR; TCRdb has only the in-frame clones, and not every one. The sample includes roughly 63,000 clones, roughly 80% of them seen just once. Source material: PBMCs. These receptors originate from a woman between 40 and 55 years old in good health and CMV-seropositive.

This chain uses TRBV5-1 with TRBJ2-7; 8 bases are shared with TRBD2. The CDR3 spans 16 residues. V gave up 4 bases and J gave up 1 base; unmatched junction bases: 10. In germline, CDR1 is SGHRS, CDR2 YFSETQ. The CDR3: CASSPGGGATSYEQYF. CDR3 bases: TGCGCCAGCAGCCCGGGAGGGGGAGCCACTTCCTACGAGCAGTACTTC.

The chain combines TRBV7-9 with TRBJ2-7; 10 bases are a match to TRBD1. The CDR3 extends over 15 amino acids. The germline V gene has CDR1 SEHNR and CDR2 FQNEAQ (reference sequence). The V gene end was trimmed by 3 bases and the J gene end by 2 bases; junction bases not matched to a gene: 4. The CDR3 bases are TGTGCCAGCAGCTTCGGGGACAGGGGAGCCTACGAGCAGTACTTC. It is translated as CASSFGDRGAYEQYF. Full variable domain (rest looked up from reference TRBV7-9 and TRBJ2-7): DTGVSQNPRHKITKRGQNVTFRCDPISEHNRLYWYRQTLGQGPEFLTYFQNEAQLEKSRLLSDRFSAERPKGSFSTLEIQRTEQGDSAMYLCASSFGDRGAYEQYFGPGTRLTVT.

This clone has more than one count but fewer than ten. The CDR3 DNA follows: TGTGCCAGCAGCCATCTGCGGGACAGAGGAGAAAAACTGTTTTTT. Its protein is CASSHLRDRGEKLFF. The genes are TRBV7-9 and TRBJ1-4, with 7 bases lining up with TRBD1. The V and J ends lost 5 bases and 8 bases, in that order; junction bases with no gene match: 11. In germline, CDR1 is SEHNR, CDR2 FQNEAQ (reference sequence). There are 15 residues in the CDR3.

This clone was seen just once. This rearrangement joins TRBV11-2 to TRBJ2-3, with 11 bases that match TRBD2. V shed 5 bases and J 3 bases; nucleotides not matched to a gene: 4. CDR1 is SGHAT and CDR2 is FQNNGV in the germline V gene. This CDR3 is 15 amino acids long. This CDR3 is CASSIAGGQTDTQYF. In nucleotides, the CDR3 is TGTGCCAGCAGCATAGCGGGGGGGCAAACAGATACGCAGTATTTT.

This rearrangement joins TRBV14 to TRBJ2-3; D possibly corresponds to TRBD2 (5 bases). V was cut by 0 bases and J by 4 bases, with 17 bases left in between. Germline-derived CDR1 and CDR2 are SGHDN and FVKESK. The CDR3 is 17 amino acids. The CDR3 region is CASSQDGPPGVADTQYF. CDR3 in DNA: TGTGCCAGCAGCCAAGATGGACCTCCCGGGGTGGCAGATACGCAGTATTTT.

V is TRBV4-2 and J is TRBJ1-1, with 7 bases aligning to TRBD1. Germline CDR1 and CDR2: LGHNA and YNFKEQ. V was pared by 0 bases and J by 11 bases, with 21 bases of the junction left unmatched. CDR3 length equals 18 residues. CDR3 DNA: TGTGCCAGCAGCCAAGATCGGGGGACGGGACAGCCCAGAGACTTGGCTTTCTTT. Amino acids: CASSQDRGTGQPRDLAFF.

The DNA of the CDR3 is TGTGCCAGCAGTTCCCACACAGATACGCAGTATTTT. Amino acid sequence: CASSSHTDTQYF. This chain connects TRBV27 to TRBJ2-3; D remains unclear. Trimming cost V 4 bases and J 2 bases, with 4 bases left between them. Looked up from germline, CDR1 is MNHEY and CDR2 is SMNVEV (reference sequence). There are 12 residues in the CDR3.

This chain connects TRBV18 to TRBJ2-6; 7 positions agree with TRBD1. J was trimmed by 4 bases and V by 2 bases; bases with no gene match: 5. This CDR3 spans 16 amino acids. The germline V gene encodes CDR1 KGHSH and CDR2 LQKENI. The CDR3 reads CASSPEGGEGANVLTF. The DNA for the CDR3 is TGTGCCAGCTCACCAGAAGGGGGCGAAGGGGCCAACGTCCTGACTTTC.

The count of this clone is one. The chain carries TRBV5-1 and TRBJ2-1, with 7 bases identical to TRBD1. This CDR3 comprises 13 residues. V lost 4 bases and J lost 9; bases outside the gene matches: 7. Germline loops: CDR1 SGHRS, CDR2 YFSETQ. CDR3 in amino acids: CASSGGQMIEQFF. CDR3 bases: TGCGCCAGCAGCGGGGGACAGATGATTGAGCAGTTCTTC.

About this clone: The junction differs from germline at one of its ends, possibly a read error. This chain joins TRBV7-9 and TRBJ2-2; 9 bases are shared with TRBD1. This CDR3 contains 16 residues. CDR1 and CDR2 (germline): SEHNR, FQNEAQ (reference sequence). The CDR3 loop is CSSSQGDRVRTGELFF. For the CDR3, the DNA is TGTTCCAGCAGCCAAGGGGACAGGGTGAGAACCGGGGAGCTGTTTTTT. Combining the CDR3 with reference TRBV7-9 and TRBJ2-2 gives the whole variable domain DTGVSQNPRHKITKRGQNVTFRCDPISEHNRLYWYRQTLGQGPEFLTYFQNEAQLEKSRLLSDRFSAERPKGSFSTLEIQRTEQGDSAMYLCSSSQGDRVRTGELFFGEGSRLTVL.

Comment on this clone: The junction does not match germline at one end; this may be a read error. The gene calls are TRBV7-9 and TRBJ2-6; TRBD2 matches 13 bases. Germline CDR1 is SEHNR and CDR2 is FQNEAQ (reference sequence). This CDR3 has 18 residues. The CDR3 spells CSSSLTSGGSPGANVLTF. The DNA of the CDR3 is TGTTCCAGCAGCCTGACTAGCGGGGGGTCTCCTGGGGCCAACGTCCTGACTTTC. The full variable domain, in which reference TRBV7-9 and TRBJ2-6 provide the parts outside the CDR3, is DTGVSQNPRHKITKRGQNVTFRCDPISEHNRLYWYRQTLGQGPEFLTYFQNEAQLEKSRLLSDRFSAERPKGSFSTLEIQRTEQGDSAMYLCSSSLTSGGSPGANVLTFGAGSRLTVL.

V and J are TRBV7-9 and TRBJ1-2; D call uncertain. CDR3 length: 15 amino acids. Germline-derived CDR1 and CDR2 are SEHNR and FQNEAQ (reference sequence). V lost 5 bases to trimming and J lost 5 bases, with 18 bases between them. The CDR3 DNA sequence: TGTGCCAGCAGCCCCAGTGACACAAGTCAGTATGGCTACACCTTC. This encodes CASSPSDTSQYGYTF.